Following are 11 T cell receptor beta chains from one sample sequenced in a study of T cells after yellow fever vaccination. TCRdb re-called the 5' RACE reads with MiXCR, one entry per CDR3 protein. Here the sample spans 20,000 to 25,000 distinct CDR3 sequences, 3.4% being singletons. The source was PBMCs, either bulk or a sorted T-cell subset (CD4+, CD8+, memory, or dextramer-sorted; not recorded which), collected approximately 40 days after the first yellow fever vaccination. These receptors all stem from a man younger than 35 who received the YFV17D yellow fever vaccine.

This clonotype was picked up many times. V gene TRBV7-2 combines with J gene TRBJ2-1, with 8 bases fitting TRBD2. The junction had 4 bases not matched to a gene; V was cut back by 1 base and J by 8 bases. The CDR3 is made up of 14 amino acids. CDR1 and CDR2 from the germline V gene are SGHTA and FQGNSA. The CDR3, as DNA: TGTGCCAGCAGCTTAGAAAAACTAGCGGATGAGCAGTTCTTC. It codes for CASSLEKLADEQFF.

This clonotype occurred many times. The CDR3: CASSIRVLAGWNEQFF. CDR3 in DNA: TGTGCCAGTAGTATACGAGTACTAGCGGGCTGGAATGAGCAGTTCTTC. The chain employs TRBV19 and TRBJ2-1; 9 positions agree with TRBD2. The CDR3 extends over 16 amino acids. V lost 2 bases to trimming and J lost 7 bases; unmatched junction nucleotides: 9. Germline V gives CDR1 LNHDA, CDR2 SQIVND (reference sequence).

This clonotype was recorded many times. This rearrangement joins TRBV4-1 to TRBJ2-1, with TRBD2 matching over 9 bases. Germline trimming cut 4 bases from V and 4 bases from J; bases unmatched to any gene: 8. CDR1 is MGHRA, CDR2 YSYEKL, per germline. The CDR3 is 16 residues long. The CDR3 DNA reads as TGCGCCAGCAGCCCCGTGAAAGCGGGGGGATACAATGAGCAGTTCTTC. Its translation is CASSPVKAGGYNEQFF.

This clonotype showed up many times. The CDR3 spells CASSRQKGRGARDTQYF. The CDR3 DNA follows: TGTGCCAGCAGCCGACAAAAGGGCAGGGGGGCTAGGGATACGCAGTATTTT. V and J are TRBV7-2 and TRBJ2-3; TRBD1 might be the D (7 bases). The germline V gene has CDR1 SGHTA and CDR2 FQGNSA. The V end was cut by 5 bases, the J end by 6 bases, with 24 bases between. The CDR3 sequence is 17 residues long.

This clonotype was observed at least ten times. The rearrangement joins TRBV19 to TRBJ1-1; 10 positions agree with TRBD1. The CDR3 consists of 13 residues. V shed 6 bases and J 8 bases; nucleotides not matched to a gene: 6. The germline gives CDR1 LNHDA, CDR2 SQIVND (reference sequence). DNA for the CDR3: TGTGCCAGTAGCCCCGGACAGGGGGGCGAAGCTTTCTTT. Translated: CASSPGQGGEAFF.

This clonotype was counted many times. The rearrangement links TRBV19 to TRBJ2-1; a possible D gene is TRBD2 (6 bases). The CDR3 totals 16 residues. The V gene lost 3 bases and the J gene lost 7 bases, with 19 bases spanning the gap. Germline CDR1 LNHDA, CDR2 SQIVND (reference sequence). The CDR3 DNA reads as TGTGCCAGTAGTATGAGGGACTGGAGGTATCGGAATGAGCAGTTCTTC. This translates into CASSMRDWRYRNEQFF.

Many counts were recorded for this clonotype. The rearrangement uses TRBV5-1 and TRBJ2-6, with 7 bases fitting TRBD2. This CDR3 has 16 amino acids. CDR1 is SGHRS and CDR2 is YFSETQ in the germline V gene. Trimming at V came to 0 bases and at J to 2 bases, leaving 2 bases not matched to a gene. In DNA form, the CDR3 reads TGCGCCAGCAGCTTGGAGGCGGGGGCTGGGGCCAACGTCCTGACTTTC. Residues: CASSLEAGAGANVLTF. The full variable domain, in which reference TRBV5-1 and TRBJ2-6 provide the parts outside the CDR3, is KAGVTQTPRYLIKTRGQQVTLSCSPISGHRSVSWYQQTPGQGLQFLFEYFSETQRNKGNFPGRFSGRQFSNSRSEMNVSTLELGDSALYLCASSLEAGAGANVLTFGAGSRLTVL.

This clonotype was counted many times. This rearrangement joins TRBV5-1 to TRBJ1-2; possibly TRBD1 for D (5 bases). Germline lookup yields CDR1 SGHRS and CDR2 YFSETQ. Trimming removed 4 bases at V and 3 bases at J, with 13 bases between. The CDR3 is 14 amino acids. Here the CDR3 reads CASSLGPSDYGYTF. The CDR3 DNA sequence: TGCGCCAGCAGCCTGGGACCGAGTGACTATGGCTACACCTTC. Full variable domain (outside the CDR3, taken from reference TRBV5-1 and TRBJ1-2): KAGVTQTPRYLIKTRGQQVTLSCSPISGHRSVSWYQQTPGQGLQFLFEYFSETQRNKGNFPGRFSGRQFSNSRSEMNVSTLELGDSALYLCASSLGPSDYGYTFGSGTRLTVV.

This clonotype was recorded at least ten times. V usage is TRBV10-3 and J usage is TRBJ2-5; 11 bases fit TRBD1. The length of the CDR3 is 15 residues. Germline V gene data show CDR1 as ENHRY and CDR2 as SYGVKD. V shed 4 bases and J 6 bases; nucleotides not matched to a gene: 7. CDR3: CAISAGDRGWQTQYF. CDR3 nucleotide sequence: TGTGCCATCAGTGCCGGGGACAGGGGGTGGCAGACCCAGTACTTC.

This clonotype showed up many times. At one end the junction does not follow the germline gene, possibly because of a read error. In DNA, the CDR3 is TGTGCTAGCAGCCCGGACAGGGCGGGGGAGCTGTTTTTT. Its translation: CASSPDRAGELFF. The chain is built from TRBV7-7 and TRBJ2-2; 8 bases line up with TRBD1. The CDR3 sequence is 13 residues long. The germline V gene has CDR1 SSHAT and CDR2 FNYEAQ (reference sequence).

This clonotype was seen repeatedly, ten times or more. The gene calls are TRBV4-1 and TRBJ1-1; TRBD1 is a possible D gene (5 bases). The CDR3 consists of 16 residues. V lost 4 bases and J lost 2, with 17 bases in between. CDR1 and CDR2 (germline): MGHRA, YSYEKL. Here the CDR3 DNA reads TGCGCCAGCAGCCTCGCCCTGGGGCAGGGCAACACTGAAGCTTTCTTT. Its translation is CASSLALGQGNTEAFF.